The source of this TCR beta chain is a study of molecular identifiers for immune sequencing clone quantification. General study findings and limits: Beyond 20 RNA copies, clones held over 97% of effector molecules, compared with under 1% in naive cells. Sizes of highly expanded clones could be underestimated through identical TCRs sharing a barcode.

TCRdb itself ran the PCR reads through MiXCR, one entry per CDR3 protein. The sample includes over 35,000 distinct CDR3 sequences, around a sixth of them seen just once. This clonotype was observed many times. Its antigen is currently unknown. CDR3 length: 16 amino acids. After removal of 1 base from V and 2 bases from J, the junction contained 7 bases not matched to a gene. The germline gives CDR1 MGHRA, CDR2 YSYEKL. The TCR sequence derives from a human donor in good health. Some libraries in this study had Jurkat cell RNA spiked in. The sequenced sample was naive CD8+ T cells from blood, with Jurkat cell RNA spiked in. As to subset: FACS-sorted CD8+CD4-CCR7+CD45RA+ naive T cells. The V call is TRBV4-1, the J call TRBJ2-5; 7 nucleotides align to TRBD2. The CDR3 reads CASSQAGPGRQETQYF. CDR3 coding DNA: TGCGCCAGCAGCCAAGCGGGACCCGGGAGGCAAGAGACCCAGTACTTC.